These 32 T cell receptor beta chains originate from one sample sequenced in a study of T cells expressing NK-cell markers. TCRdb reworked the 5' RACE reads into one entry per CDR3 protein, no DNA. The sample's table shows 550,000 to 600,000 distinct CDR3 sequences. Sequenced: blood T cells: a sorted CD56 or NKG2C T cell subset, CD4+ or CD8+ T cells, or bulk PBMC T cells (not recorded which). These receptors all come from a man between 18 and 35 years old in good health.

The chain combines TRBV11-2 with TRBJ2-3; the TCRdb D gene call, TRBD1, has no DNA to confirm it. The CDR3 runs to 16 residues. The germline V gene encodes CDR1 SGHAT and CDR2 FQNNGV. The chain's CDR3 is CASSLERSGRTDTQYF.

Here the CDR3 reads CASRLLGVDEQFF. The rearrangement joins TRBV6-5 to TRBJ2-1. The germline V gene encodes CDR1 MNHEY and CDR2 SVGAGI. The CDR3 loop spans 13 amino acids.

This rearrangement joins TRBV6-2 or TRBV6-3 to TRBJ2-7; TCRdb picks TRBD1, but there is no DNA to check that call. Per the germline V gene, CDR1 is MNHEY and CDR2 is SVGEGT. The CDR3 contains 13 residues. CDR3 region: CASISRTVDEQYF.

The V call is TRBV12-3 or TRBV12-4, the J call TRBJ2-1; TCRdb picks TRBD2, but there is no DNA to check that call. The CDR3 consists of 18 residues. CDR3 residues: CASSTGTIAGVWFDEQFF.

J is TRBJ2-1 and V is TRBV20-1; TCRdb selects TRBD2, and the lack of DNA leaves this call unchecked. Germline CDR1 and CDR2: DFQATT and SNEGSKA (reference sequence). The CDR3 sequence is 15 residues long. The CDR3 protein is CSARIAGGPHNEQFF.

V and J are TRBV5-1 and TRBJ2-1; the TCRdb D gene call, TRBD1, has no DNA to confirm it. Germline V lookup: CDR1 SGHRS, CDR2 YFSETQ. The CDR3 is 14 amino acids. The CDR3: CASSSWTGGNEQFF.

This chain connects TRBV6-1 to TRBJ2-2; TCRdb gives TRBD1 as the D gene, but with no DNA this cannot be confirmed. Looked up from germline, CDR1 is MNHNS and CDR2 is SASEGT. CDR3 length: 16 residues. Here the CDR3 reads CASSEYRLGATGELFF.

The chain links TRBV6-5 to TRBJ2-1; TCRdb's D call, TRBD2, is unchecked because there is no DNA. There are 16 residues in the CDR3. The germline CDR1 and CDR2 sequences are MNHEY and SVGAGI. The chain's CDR3 is CASSYEAVSSYNEQFF.

The J gene is TRBJ2-4, the V gene TRBV10-3. From germline, CDR1 is ENHRY and CDR2 SYGVKD. The CDR3 covers 15 residues. The CDR3 reads CAISDTGVAKNIQYF.

V is TRBV5-1 and J is TRBJ2-1; TCRdb outputs TRBD2, but without DNA this stays unchecked. In germline, CDR1 is SGHRS, CDR2 YFSETQ. This CDR3 spans 14 amino acids. The CDR3 protein is CASAGLAGLNEQFF.

The rearrangement uses TRBV12-3 or TRBV12-4 and TRBJ2-3; as DNA is missing, the TRBD1 call by TCRdb cannot be tested. There are 18 residues in the CDR3. Here the CDR3 reads CASSFLRTGGAYADTQYF.

The gene calls are TRBV11-2 and TRBJ2-6; no DNA is available, so the TRBD1 call from TCRdb remains unchecked. Germline V gives CDR1 SGHAT, CDR2 FQNNGV. The CDR3 is 16 residues long. The CDR3 loop reads CASSELGGPGANVLTF.

The chain couples TRBV4-3 to TRBJ2-1; TCRdb proposes TRBD2, but this gene call is untestable without DNA. Per the germline V gene, CDR1 is LGHNA and CDR2 is YSLEER. This CDR3 has 15 residues. The CDR3 spells CASRTRLAGSDEQFF.

The chain employs TRBV20-1 and TRBJ2-2; the TRBD1 assignment by TCRdb is unverifiable without DNA. The CDR3 contains 13 residues. Germline V gene data show CDR1 as DFQATT and CDR2 as SNEGSKA (reference sequence). CDR3 region: CTIAGYNTGELFF.

V usage is TRBV7-8 and J usage is TRBJ2-1; TCRdb's assignment of TRBD2 cannot be checked, as there is no DNA. The germline V gene has CDR1 SGHVS and CDR2 FQNEAQ. The CDR3 loop spans 16 amino acids. The CDR3 spells CASSLSGGRVLLEQFF.

The V and J genes are TRBV12-3 or TRBV12-4 and TRBJ2-1. This CDR3 has 12 residues. The CDR3 reads CASSASWTEQFF.

The V gene is TRBV12-3 or TRBV12-4, the J gene TRBJ2-7; TCRdb proposes TRBD1, but this gene call is untestable without DNA. The CDR3 sequence is 13 residues long. Here the CDR3 reads CASRQDGVQGQYF.

The chain couples TRBV5-6 to TRBJ2-1; TCRdb lists TRBD2, though no DNA is available to test this call. The V gene's germline CDR1 is SGHDT and CDR2 YYEEEE. The CDR3 sequence is 17 residues long. CDR3 loop: CASIPGYGLAGRNEQFF.

V usage is TRBV24-1 and J usage is TRBJ2-1. CDR1 is KGHDR, CDR2 SFDVKD, per germline. The CDR3 contains 13 residues. CDR3 protein: CATSRRGVSEQFF.

V and J are TRBV5-1 and TRBJ2-6. The V gene's germline CDR1 is SGHRS and CDR2 YFSETQ. The CDR3 loop spans 18 amino acids. The CDR3 region is CASSAMAVLPSGANVLTF.

The chain links TRBV7-8 to TRBJ2-7; checking the TCRdb D call of TRBD1 is not possible without DNA. Germline CDR1 SGHVS, CDR2 FQNEAQ. This CDR3 region has 16 residues. CDR3 residues: CASSLVGGTMGGEQYF.

The rearrangement uses TRBV6-2 or TRBV6-3 and TRBJ2-1; the TCRdb D gene call, TRBD2, has no DNA to confirm it. CDR3 length: 21 amino acids. CDR1 and CDR2 from the germline V gene are MNHEY and SVGEGT. CDR3 sequence: CASSYSPGLAGGRPSYNEQFF.

This sequence joins TRBV30 and TRBJ2-5; with no DNA, the TCRdb D assignment of TRBD2 cannot be verified. The CDR3 has 13 residues. Germline V gene lookup returns CDR1 GTSNPN and CDR2 SVGIG (reference sequence). Here the CDR3 reads CASLAAYQETQYF.

The V and J genes are TRBV12-3 or TRBV12-4 and TRBJ2-2; absent DNA, TCRdb's TRBD2 call cannot be checked. The CDR3 length is 18 residues. The CDR3 sequence is CASSPRPALAGSPGELFF.

This chain joins TRBV3-1 and TRBJ1-1. CDR3 size: 13 residues. Per germline, CDR1 LGHDT and CDR2 YNNKEL (reference sequence). This CDR3 reads CASSQLGRTEAFF.

The V call is TRBV25-1, the J call TRBJ2-7; the D gene TCRdb calls, TRBD2, cannot be checked with no DNA. This CDR3 region has 16 residues. Germline V gives CDR1 MGHDK, CDR2 SYGVNS. CDR3 region: CASSEVYGRRRYEQYF.

This chain connects TRBV12-3 or TRBV12-4 to TRBJ2-2. This CDR3 is built from 12 residues. The chain's CDR3 is CASSPDTGELFF.

The genes are TRBV11-2 and TRBJ1-6. Germline lookup yields CDR1 SGHAT and CDR2 FQNNGV. This CDR3 is built from 15 residues. The CDR3 region is CASSNHGVANSPLHF. The complete variable domain, with remaining parts taken from reference TRBV11-2 and TRBJ1-6, reads EAGVAQSPRYKIIEKRQSVAFWCNPISGHATLYWYQQILGQGPKLLIQFQNNGVVDDSQLPKDRFSAERLKGVDSTLKIQPAKLEDSAVYLCASSNHGVANSPLHFGNGTRLTVT.

The J gene is TRBJ1-3, the V gene TRBV12-3 or TRBV12-4; as DNA is missing, the TRBD1 call by TCRdb cannot be tested. There are 14 residues in the CDR3. This chain's CDR3 is CASSFSGFGNTIYF.

The genes are TRBV28 and TRBJ2-7; the TCRdb D gene call, TRBD1, has no DNA to confirm it. CDR3 length equals 14 residues. CDR1 is MDHEN, CDR2 SYDVKM, per germline. CDR3 region: CASSSISGTEGEYF.

The chain combines TRBV3-1 with TRBJ1-2. This CDR3 is built from 13 residues. From germline, CDR1 is LGHDT and CDR2 YNNKEL (reference sequence). This CDR3 reads CASSRRSNYGYTF. Full variable domain (remainder filled in from reference TRBV3-1 and TRBJ1-2): DTAVSQTPKYLVTQMGNDKSIKCEQNLGHDTMYWYKQDSKKFLKIMFSYNNKELIINETVPNRFSPKSPDKAHLNLHINSLELGDSAVYFCASSRRSNYGYTFGSGTRLTVV.

The CDR3: CASSYQLTGAEQFF. The V call is TRBV6-5, the J call TRBJ2-1; TCRdb picks TRBD1, but there is no DNA to check that call. The CDR3 extends over 14 amino acids. CDR1 MNHEY and CDR2 SVGAGI come from the germline V gene.